A single sample is the source of the 25 T cell receptor beta chains below, sequenced in a study of shared clonotypes between healthy human individuals. Produced via immunoSEQ multiplex PCR; TCRdb's table is partial and in-frame only. The data hold some 660,000 clones, with around 73% observed a single time. Sequenced input: memory CD4+ T cells sorted from blood. Subset: CD45RA-negative fraction. These receptors were obtained from a woman aged 25 to 45 in good health.

The sample holds a few counts of this clone. The J gene is TRBJ1-2, the V gene TRBV5-1; D is uncertain. Trimming cost V 4 bases and J 4 bases, with 17 bases left between them. CDR3 size: 15 residues. CDR1 is SGHRS, CDR2 YFSETQ, per germline. This CDR3 reads CASSPGGEEGYGYTF. CDR3 bases: TGCGCCAGCAGCCCGGGTGGGGAAGAAGGCTATGGCTACACCTTC.

The chain joins TRBV2 to TRBJ2-5; D is uncertain. Germline CDR1 is SNHLY and CDR2 is FYNNEI. V was pared by 0 bases and J by 5 bases, with 4 bases between. There are 12 residues in the CDR3. In DNA form, the CDR3 reads TGTGCCAGCAGTGAAGCTCGGGAGACCCAGTACTTC. The encoded protein is CASSEARETQYF.

The V and J genes are TRBV28 and TRBJ2-7; D may be TRBD2 (6 bases). V gave up 3 bases and J gave up 6 bases, with 9 bases separating them. Germline V CDR1 and CDR2: MDHEN, SYDVKM. The CDR3 has 12 residues. DNA of the CDR3: TGTGCCAGCAGTTTGGGGGGATTCGAGCAGTACTTC. It specifies CASSLGGFEQYF.

The chain is built from TRBV5-1 and TRBJ2-2; no clear D gene. The CDR3 is 16 residues long. V was shortened by 0 bases and J by 2 bases, with 11 bases between the two germline ends. The germline gives CDR1 SGHRS, CDR2 YFSETQ. The CDR3, as DNA: TGCGCCAGCAGCTTGGAAGGGTCCCGAAACACCGGGGAGCTGTTTTTT. Its protein is CASSLEGSRNTGELFF.

This clone was counted only a few times. The V gene is TRBV28, the J gene TRBJ2-7; 11 bases are a match to TRBD2. The CDR3 runs 16 residues. V trimming: 4 bases; J trimming: 4 bases; junction bases outside the gene matches: 9. Looked up from germline, CDR1 is MDHEN and CDR2 is SYDVKM. The CDR3 bases are TGTGCCAGCAGTTCCCCGGGACTAGCGGCCCGTTACGAGCAGTACTTC. Its translation is CASSSPGLAARYEQYF.

The chain recombines TRBV6-7 with TRBJ2-7; TRBD1 is a possible D gene (6 bases). TRBV6-7 is assigned to the ORF class and has an uncertain function. This CDR3 spans 14 amino acids. V gave up 2 bases and J gave up 4 bases, with 12 bases separating them. The CDR3 loop is CASSYPTQGYEQYF. The CDR3, as DNA: TGTGCCAGCAGTTACCCTACCCAGGGGTACGAGCAGTACTTC.

This chain uses TRBV21-1 with TRBJ1-2; the DNA was not compared with TRBD1, the D call given in the table. TRBV21-1 is marked as a pseudogene. The CDR3 is made up of 16 amino acids. CDR3 region: CASRSNETKTGAGYTF. DNA of the CDR3: TGTGCCAGCAGATCCAATGAAACAAAAACAGGGGCCGGCTACACCTTC.

This clone was seen a few times. The chain couples TRBV5-4 to TRBJ1-2; D not certain. CDR3 length equals 14 residues. Germline CDR1 and CDR2: SGHNT and YYREEE (reference sequence). V was pared by 0 bases and J by 8 bases, with 14 bases between. The CDR3 DNA sequence: TGTGCCAGCAGCTTGGGTCAGGATCCGCACGGCTACACCTTC. Translation gives CASSLGQDPHGYTF.

The V call is TRBV2, the J call TRBJ1-3; no clear D gene. CDR3 size: 13 residues. Germline values: CDR1 SNHLY, CDR2 FYNNEI. V was cut by 5 bases and J by 1 base, with 6 bases left in between. CDR3 bases: TGTGCCAGCAGTCTACAGTCTGGAAACACCATATATTTT. It translates to CASSLQSGNTIYF.

The chain is built from TRBV5-4 and TRBJ2-7; D gene uncertain. Germline values: CDR1 SGHNT, CDR2 YYREEE (reference sequence). The CDR3 runs 13 residues. V lost 1 base and J lost 6, with 11 bases in between. CDR3 sequence (DNA): TGTGCCAGCAGCTTGCCCGCCTCCCTCGAGCAGTACTTC. This gives the protein CASSLPASLEQYF.

The rearrangement joins TRBV29-1 to TRBJ2-3, with 9 positions matching TRBD1. V was pared by 4 bases and J by 3 bases, with 5 bases of the junction left unmatched. The CDR3 totals 14 residues. The germline V gene has CDR1 SQVTM and CDR2 ANQGSEA. The CDR3 coding sequence is TGCAGCGTTGTGGGACAGGGCGTGACAGATACGCAGTATTTT. This codes for CSVVGQGVTDTQYF.

The chain recombines TRBV11-3 with TRBJ2-2; 12 bases fit TRBD2. Germline-derived CDR1 and CDR2 are SGHNT and YENEEA. This CDR3 contains 17 residues. With V trimmed by 1 base and J by 5 bases, 5 bases remained unmatched. The CDR3 DNA follows: TGTGCCAGCAGCTTAGGCACGACTAGCGGGAGTACCGGGGAGCTGTTTTTT. Translated, it gives CASSLGTTSGSTGELFF.

The chain uses TRBV28 and TRBJ1-1, with 8 bases that match TRBD1. The V and J ends lost 6 bases and 6 bases, in that order; junction bases with no gene match: 6. The CDR3 is made up of 13 amino acids. CDR1 MDHEN and CDR2 SYDVKM come from the germline V gene. CDR3 in DNA: TGTGCCAGCAGCCGGGACAGGTGGTCTGAAGCTTTCTTT. This translates into CASSRDRWSEAFF.

This clone is a singleton in its sample. The V and J genes are TRBV5-1 and TRBJ2-7; 8 nucleotides line up with TRBD2. The J segment lost 5 bases and the V segment lost 0 bases, leaving 4 bases of the junction unmatched. CDR1 is SGHRS and CDR2 is YFSETQ in the germline V gene. The CDR3 is 14 amino acids. CDR3 DNA: TGCGCCAGCAGCTTGGCAATAGCGGGAAACGAGCAGTACTTC. Translation gives CASSLAIAGNEQYF.

The chain couples TRBV18 to TRBJ2-1, with TRBD2 identical over 10 bases. CDR3 size: 18 residues. V lost 0 bases and J lost 3; bases outside the gene matches: 8. Germline assignment: CDR1 KGHSH and CDR2 LQKENI. The DNA for the CDR3 is TGTGCCAGCTCACCACCGCGGGCTAGCGGGAGTAACTACAATGAGCAGTTCTTC. Its translation: CASSPPRASGSNYNEQFF.

The CDR3 loop is CASRSATETVYEQYF. CDR3 bases: TGTGCCAGCAGGTCCGCGACAGAGACGGTCTACGAGCAGTACTTC. The rearrangement uses TRBV7-2 and TRBJ2-7; tentative D call: TRBD1 (5 bases). CDR1 and CDR2 from the germline V gene are SGHTA and FQGNSA. CDR3 length: 15 amino acids. Trimming left V 6 bases short and J 3 bases short, with 18 bases between.

The V call is TRBV7-2, the J call TRBJ2-1; D gene uncertain. Trimming took 5 bases from V and 7 from J, leaving 15 bases between them. The CDR3 totals 14 residues. CDR1 is SGHTA, CDR2 FQGNSA, per germline. CDR3 amino acids: CASSLLGFKNEQFF. The DNA for the CDR3 is TGTGCCAGCAGCCTTCTAGGGTTTAAGAATGAGCAGTTCTTC.

This chain connects TRBV11-2 to TRBJ1-5, with D hard to call. Trimming took off 1 base at V and 4 bases at J, with 11 bases between the two ends. Per the germline V gene, CDR1 is SGHAT and CDR2 is FQNNGV. The CDR3 loop spans 15 amino acids. The CDR3 sequence: CASSLVAQTNQPQHF. CDR3 in DNA: TGTGCCAGCAGCTTAGTGGCACAGACTAATCAGCCCCAGCATTTT.

This chain links TRBV30 with TRBJ1-4, with a possible D match to TRBD1 (6 bases). The CDR3 has 15 amino acids. Trimming took off 3 bases at V and 0 bases at J, with 11 bases between the two ends. The germline CDR1 and CDR2 sequences are GTSNPN and SVGIG (reference sequence). CDR3 in amino acids: CAWRGSGATNEKLFF. In DNA form, the CDR3 reads TGTGCCTGGAGGGGATCAGGGGCAACTAATGAAAAACTGTTTTTT.

This chain links TRBV2 with TRBJ2-1, with a possible D match to TRBD1 (5 bases). Trimming pared 5 bases from V and 8 bases from J, leaving 7 bases between. The CDR3 has 11 residues. From germline, CDR1 is SNHLY and CDR2 FYNNEI. The CDR3 nucleotides read TGTGCCAGCAGTAAGGGGTATGAGCAGTTCTTC. This gives the protein CASSKGYEQFF.

The chain has TRBV6-6 and TRBJ1-5; maybe TRBD1 (5 bases). Trimming cost V 7 bases and J 1 base, with 11 bases left between them. In germline, CDR1 is MNHNY, CDR2 SVGAGI (reference sequence). This CDR3 is 14 amino acids long. The CDR3 protein is CASNGAVSNQPQHF. CDR3 nucleotide sequence: TGTGCCAGCAACGGGGCTGTCAGCAATCAGCCCCAGCATTTT.

Turning to this clone: A junction boundary mismatches the germline segment, possibly from a read error. V and J are TRBV5-1 and TRBJ1-1; 8 bases are shared with TRBD1. The CDR3 sequence is 12 residues long. CDR1 SGHRS and CDR2 YFSETQ come from the germline V gene. The CDR3: CASSIGQGEPFF. The CDR3 DNA reads as TGCGCCAGCAGCATAGGACAGGGTGAACCTTTCTTT.

The genes are TRBV6-1 and TRBJ2-3, with D perhaps matching TRBD2 (5 bases). Trimming took off 6 bases at V and 0 bases at J, with 10 bases between the two ends. Germline loops: CDR1 MNHNS, CDR2 SASEGT. This CDR3 region has 14 residues. This CDR3 reads CASSAGLSTDTQYF. For the CDR3, the DNA is TGTGCCAGCAGCGCTGGACTTAGCACAGATACGCAGTATTTT.

This clone is a singleton in its sample. This chain connects TRBV18 to TRBJ1-4; D is unresolved. Trimming shortened V by 4 bases and J by 7 bases, and 7 bases separated the two germline ends. Germline-derived CDR1 and CDR2 are KGHSH and LQKENI. This CDR3 is built from 12 residues. DNA of the CDR3: TGTGCCAGCTCACTCCAATCTGAAAAACTGTTTTTT. It encodes CASSLQSEKLFF.

The chain links TRBV27 to TRBJ2-1, with 12 bases that match TRBD2. This CDR3 comprises 14 residues. Trimming removed 5 bases from V and 10 bases from J; junction bases left unmatched: 6. The V gene's germline CDR1 is MNHEY and CDR2 SMNVEV (reference sequence). CDR3 loop: CASSRTSGVGEQFF. CDR3 nucleotide sequence: TGTGCCAGCAGTAGGACTAGCGGGGTAGGGGAGCAGTTCTTC.